The clone carrying this T cell receptor beta chain came up once. This CDR3 has 17 amino acids. The V segment lost 0 bases and the J segment 0 bases; nucleotides outside the gene matches: 6. Per germline, CDR1 KGHSH and CDR2 LQKENI. The data derive from a study of blood T cells in healthy people across ages. Ranging in age from roughly 6 to 90, the donors were healthy Caucasian individuals from Russia. Roughly 10 milliliters of peripheral blood were drawn from each donor. Primers used in a second PCR of about 7 to 12 cycles were a sample-barcoded 5' primer and a J-beta primer mix. Using its own MiXCR run on the 5' RACE reads, TCRdb lists one record per CDR3 protein. The sample lists about 680,000 distinct CDR3 sequences, approximately 50% seen once, with 30% to 40% in the top ten.

The rearrangement uses TRBV18 and TRBJ1-1, with 8 bases matching TRBD1. This receptor was taken from a woman in her sixties in good health. The sequenced sample consisted of blood. The CDR3: CASSPPRTGFMNTEAFF. As DNA, the CDR3 is TGTGCCAGCTCACCACCGCGGACAGGGTTCATGAACACTGAAGCTTTCTTT.